The source of this TCR beta chain is a study of T-cell memory formation after mild COVID-19. CDR3 length equals 18 residues. Trimming cost V 3 bases and J 0 bases, with 18 bases left between them. Using constant-segment primers, 5'RACE produced TCR alpha and TCR beta cDNA libraries carrying sample barcodes and UMIs. TCRdb re-derived calls from the 5' RACE reads in MiXCR, one entry per CDR3 protein. The data contain around 450,000 distinct CDR3 sequences, 20% to 25% of them seen just once; the ten biggest clones take up around 9%. Regarding the study as a whole: Confirmation of SARS-CoV-2 specificity was lacking for second-wave clones peaking day 37. Mainly CM and EM harbored the contracting CD4+ clones; mainly EMRA harbored the CD8+ ones. Several responding clones turned up in pre-infection memory, indicating that cross-reactive memory may have taken part.

This clonotype was detected a few times. The antigen is not known. Sequencing input: PBMCs or a T cell subset sorted from them (not recorded which). The origin of this receptor is an adult woman who had mild COVID-19 (a few samples of this study predate the infection). Cell type and time point are not known. This rearrangement joins TRBV12-3 or TRBV12-4 to TRBJ1-3; D unresolved. The CDR3 region has the DNA TGTGCCAGCAGTTTTGTAGTTCTTCCAGGCCTCTCTGGAAACACCATATATTTT. Translation: CASSFVVLPGLSGNTIYF.